This T cell receptor (beta chain) was sequenced for a study of beta chain features in type 1 diabetes. General study findings and limits: PCR might preferentially amplify shorter templates, equally in patients and controls. Among all four CD4+ subsets, Type 1 diabetes patients had TCRB CDR3s that were moderately but significantly shorter.

The whole isolated RNA underwent reverse transcription, so sequencing captured expressed TCRB transcripts. Method: immunoSEQ multiplex PCR; TCRdb's copy keeps in-frame clones and lacks some. This sample carries about 620,000 clones, 15% of them seen once, and the ten largest clones take about 0.087%. Looked up from germline, CDR1 is SGHRS and CDR2 is YFSETQ. The ends were cut back, 7 bases at V and 4 bases at J, with 16 bases in the middle. The CDR3 length is 14 residues. Note on this clone: The antigen remains undetermined.

The sample comprised naive CD4+ T cells from blood. This chain links TRBV5-1 with TRBJ2-3; no reliable D call. The sequence derives from a man between 18 and 29 years old in good health. The CDR3 reads CASGPISRADTQYF. CDR3 DNA sequence: TGCGCCAGCGGCCCGATCAGCCGGGCAGATACGCAGTATTTT.